The TCR beta chain described here comes from a study of pediatric ulcerative colitis. This clone was recorded once. The antigen is undetermined. Per germline, CDR1 LGHNA and CDR2 YSLEER. Trimming cost V 1 base and J 5 bases, with 17 bases left between them. CDR3 length: 16 amino acids. Study results and limitations: Blood-rectal clonal overlap within each person was significantly higher in ulcerative colitis patients than controls. All ulcerative colitis patients, but no controls, carried a couple of rectal clonotypes. Clonal expansions reduced rectal repertoire diversity in acute severe colitis.

Only in-frame clones appear in the TCRdb table, and some are missing; sequencing was by immunoSEQ multiplex PCR. The sample has approximately 60,000 clones, around 85% seen once; the top ten hold 3% to 4.5%. The specimen was blood. The TCR originated in a boy younger than 18 with severe ulcerative colitis. The V gene is TRBV4-3, the J gene TRBJ1-1, with D possibly TRBD1 on 5 matching bases. The CDR3 DNA reads as TGCGCCAGCAGCCAAGCGGTTCAGGGAGGGATAACTGAAGCTTTCTTT. Translating gives CASSQAVQGGITEAFF.